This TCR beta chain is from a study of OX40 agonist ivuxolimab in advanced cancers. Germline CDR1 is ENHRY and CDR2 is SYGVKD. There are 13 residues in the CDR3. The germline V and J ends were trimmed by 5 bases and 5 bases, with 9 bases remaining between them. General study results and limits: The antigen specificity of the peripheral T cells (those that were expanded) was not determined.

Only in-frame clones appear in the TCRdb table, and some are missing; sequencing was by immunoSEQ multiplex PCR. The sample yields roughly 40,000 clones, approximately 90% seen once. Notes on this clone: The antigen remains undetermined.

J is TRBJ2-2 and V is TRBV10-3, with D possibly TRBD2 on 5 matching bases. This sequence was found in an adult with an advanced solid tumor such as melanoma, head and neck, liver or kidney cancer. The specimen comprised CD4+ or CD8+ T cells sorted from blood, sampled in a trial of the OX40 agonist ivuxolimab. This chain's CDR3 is CAISRDATGELFF. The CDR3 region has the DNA TGTGCCATCAGTCGGGATGCTACCGGGGAGCTGTTTTTT.